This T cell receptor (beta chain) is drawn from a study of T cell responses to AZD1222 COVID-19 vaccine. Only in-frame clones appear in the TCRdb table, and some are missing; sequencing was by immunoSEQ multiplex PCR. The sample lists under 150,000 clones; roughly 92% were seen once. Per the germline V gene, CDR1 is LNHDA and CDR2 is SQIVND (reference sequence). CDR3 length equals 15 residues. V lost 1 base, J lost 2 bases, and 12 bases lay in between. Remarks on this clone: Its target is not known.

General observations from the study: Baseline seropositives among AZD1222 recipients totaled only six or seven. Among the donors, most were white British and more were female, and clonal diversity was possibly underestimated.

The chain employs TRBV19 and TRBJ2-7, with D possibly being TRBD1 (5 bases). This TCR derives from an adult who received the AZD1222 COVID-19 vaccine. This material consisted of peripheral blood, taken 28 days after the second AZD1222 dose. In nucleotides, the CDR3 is TGTGCCAGTAGTATAGGTGACAGTGGGGCCTACGAGCAGTACTTC. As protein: CASSIGDSGAYEQYF.